Listed below are T cell receptor beta chains from one sample, sequenced in a study of T cells in localized non-small cell lung cancer. Some clones are missing from TCRdb's copy, which holds only in-frame ones; the method was immunoSEQ multiplex PCR. The sample consists of roughly 40,000 clones, approximately 80% of them appearing once. Sequences were derived from peripheral blood mononuclear cells, sampled before any cancer treatment. All receptors derive from a male donor older than 55 with stage II lung adenocarcinoma. The CDR3 runs from the conserved cysteine through the conserved F or W. The order of the fields is J gene, clone size, D gene, V gene, CDR3 protein, CDR3 DNA. D genes are given only for firm matches. Size values are once, few and many counts, or a class for expanded clones, and some rows have none.

TRBJ2-4 NA TRBD1 TRBV29-1 CSVKEGGTGGIQYF TGCAGCGTTAAAGAAGGGGGGACAGGGGGCATTCAGTACTTC
TRBJ2-1 NA NA TRBV5-1 CASSFSSGDSYNEQFF TGCGCCAGCAGCTTTTCGAGTGGGGATTCCTACAATGAGCAGTTCTTC
TRBJ1-1 NA NA TRBV5-1 CASSPDRKGVAQAFF TGCGCCAGCAGCCCCGATAGGAAGGGTGTTGCTCAAGCTTTCTTT
TRBJ1-1 few NA TRBV20-1 CSAPQGSAFF TGCAGTGCCCCCCAGGGGAGCGCTTTCTTT
TRBJ2-7 NA NA TRBV11-2 CASSPLTYEQYF TGTGCCAGCAGTCCCCTAACCTACGAGCAGTACTTC
TRBJ2-3 NA NA TRBV5-3 CARSPLVAASTDTQYF TGTGCCAGAAGCCCCTTGGTAGCGGCTAGCACAGATACGCAGTATTTT
TRBJ1-1 NA NA TRBV27 CASRWGGAANTEAFF TGTGCCAGCAGGTGGGGGGGCGCGGCCAACACTGAAGCTTTCTTT
TRBJ1-5 NA TRBD1 TRBV27 CASSPGTGNQPQHF TGTGCCAGCAGTCCAGGGACAGGGAATCAGCCCCAGCATTTT
TRBJ2-7 NA NA TRBV7-6 CASSLEYGPYEQYF TGTGCCAGCAGCTTAGAATATGGGCCCTACGAGCAGTACTTC
TRBJ1-1 few NA TRBV9 CASSPFPGDTEAFF TGTGCCAGCAGCCCCTTTCCAGGGGACACTGAAGCTTTCTTT
TRBJ1-2 few NA TRBV6-1 CASSEVGAKTSLSGYTF TGTGCCAGCAGTGAAGTTGGAGCGAAGACAAGCCTCTCCGGCTACACCTTC
TRBJ1-2 NA NA TRBV29-1 CSVVGTESYGYTF TGCAGCGTTGTAGGGACCGAATCCTATGGCTACACCTTC
TRBJ1-2 NA NA TRBV4-3 CASSQDAISFRGYTF TGCGCCAGCAGCCAAGATGCGATTTCCTTTAGGGGCTACACCTTC
TRBJ1-5 NA NA TRBV9 CATPGRQPQHF TGTGCCACCCCGGGTAGGCAGCCCCAGCATTTT
TRBJ2-7 NA TRBD1 TRBV5-8 CASNSGQGPYEQYF TGTGCCAGCAACTCGGGACAGGGACCCTACGAGCAGTACTTC
TRBJ1-2 NA NA TRBV6-5 CASSWLGAGEGYTF TGTGCCAGCAGTTGGTTAGGGGCAGGGGAAGGCTACACCTTC
TRBJ2-7 once NA TRBV4-3 CASSQDDSSSYEQYF TGCGCCAGCAGCCAAGATGACAGTAGCTCCTACGAGCAGTACTTC
TRBJ2-2 once NA TRBV7-9 CASLPGPYTGELFF TGTGCCAGCCTACCGGGACCGTACACCGGGGAGCTGTTTTTT
TRBJ1-5 once NA TRBV30 CAWRRKGEYNQPQHF TGTGCCTGGAGAAGGAAGGGGGAATACAATCAGCCCCAGCATTTT
TRBJ2-2 NA TRBD2 TRBV5-4 CASSLPSGNTGELFF TGTGCCAGCAGCTTGCCTAGCGGGAACACCGGGGAGCTGTTTTTT
TRBJ2-6 NA NA TRBV5-4 CASSLRVGDDVLTF TGTGCCAGCAGCTTGCGGGTGGGAGACGACGTCCTGACTTTC
TRBJ1-1 NA TRBD1 TRBV19 CASTLYRGNTEAFF TGTGCCAGTACCTTATACAGGGGAAACACTGAAGCTTTCTTT
TRBJ1-1 NA NA TRBV4-1 CASSRASGITEAFF TGCGCCAGCAGCCGGGCTTCGGGGATAACTGAAGCTTTCTTT
TRBJ1-5 NA TRBD1 TRBV7-2 CASSWRQGGQPQHF TGTGCCAGCAGCTGGAGACAGGGGGGCCAGCCCCAGCATTTT
TRBJ2-5 once NA TRBV7-8 CASSLVLARKQETQYF TGTGCCAGCAGCTTAGTCCTAGCGAGGAAACAAGAGACCCAGTACTTC
TRBJ2-2 NA TRBD2 TRBV5-1 CASSIPEAGGSNTGELFF TGCGCCAGCAGCATACCAGAAGCGGGAGGCTCGAACACCGGGGAGCTGTTTTTT
TRBJ2-3 NA NA TRBV5-4 CASSLGRTLGTDTQYF TGTGCCAGCAGCTTGGGACGGACTTTAGGCACAGATACGCAGTATTTT
TRBJ2-7 NA NA TRBV12-5 CASGDYEQYF TGTGCTAGCGGGGATTACGAGCAGTACTTC
TRBJ1-2 NA NA TRBV5-1 CASSFPGGYGYTF TGCGCCAGCAGCTTCCCGGGGGGCTATGGCTACACCTTC
TRBJ1-1 NA TRBD1 TRBV7-6 CASSFSTGASSQAFF TGTGCCAGCAGCTTCTCTACAGGGGCGTCATCCCAAGCTTTCTTT
TRBJ2-7 NA TRBD2 TRBV9 CACSGTSASYEQYF TGTGCCTGCTCCGGGACTAGCGCCTCCTACGAGCAGTACTTC
TRBJ1-3 NA NA TRBV29-1 CSVERNGNTIYF TGCAGCGTTGAGCGGAATGGAAACACCATATATTTT
TRBJ1-5 NA NA TRBV5-6 CASSHTYLIWEVRHF TGTGCCAGCAGCCATACATACCTAATATGGGAGGTCAGGCATTTT
TRBJ1-4 NA NA TRBV28 CASSSEGEWSNEKLFF TGTGCCAGCAGTTCCGAGGGGGAATGGTCTAATGAAAAACTGTTTTTT
TRBJ2-1 few NA TRBV7-2 CASSPLLNRDEQFF TGTGCCAGCAGTCCCCTCTTGAACCGGGATGAGCAGTTCTTC
TRBJ2-2 NA NA TRBV19 CASSMAQENTGELFF TGTGCCAGTAGTATGGCTCAGGAGAACACCGGGGAGCTGTTTTTT
TRBJ1-4 NA NA TRBV18 CASSFAGGGEKLFF TGTGCCAGCTCCTTCGCCGGGGGCGGTGAAAAACTGTTTTTT
TRBJ2-1 NA NA TRBV11-3 CASSLSRDHNEQFF TGTGCCAGCAGCTTATCAAGAGACCACAATGAGCAGTTCTTC
TRBJ1-4 NA TRBD1 TRBV2 CASSDRGRSNEKLFF TGTGCCAGCAGTGACAGGGGGCGGTCTAATGAAAAACTGTTTTTT
TRBJ1-2 NA TRBD1 TRBV28 CASSQGARYGYTF TGTGCCAGCAGTCAGGGGGCGCGGTATGGCTACACCTTC
TRBJ1-1 NA NA TRBV7-8 CASSSQRAGISIVTEAFF TGTGCCAGCAGCTCTCAAAGAGCAGGGATCTCAATAGTCACTGAAGCTTTCTTT
TRBJ1-2 NA TRBD1 TRBV16 CASSRNQGAGGYTF TGTGCCAGCAGCCGTAACCAGGGGGCTGGTGGCTACACCTTC
TRBJ2-4 NA NA TRBV6-1 CASLTWGGGKNIQYF TGTGCCAGTCTCACGTGGGGTGGCGGCAAAAACATTCAGTACTTC
TRBJ2-3 NA NA TRBV7-9 CASSSPTDTQYF TGTGCCAGCAGCTCTCCCACAGATACGCAGTATTTT
TRBJ2-5 NA NA TRBV18 CASSPRLRETQYF TGTGCCAGCTCACCACGGCTGCGGGAGACCCAGTACTTC
TRBJ1-2 NA NA TRBV30 CASSWGRSYGYTF TGTGCCTCCTCCTGGGGCAGGTCCTATGGCTACACCTTC
TRBJ1-1 NA NA TRBV10-1 CASIRKGGVTCWTEAFF TGCGCCAGCATCCGAAAGGGCGGAGTAACTTGTTGGACTGAAGCTTTCTTT
TRBJ1-2 NA NA TRBV14 CASSPRIGAASKSYGYTF TGTGCCAGCAGTCCAAGAATTGGGGCAGCAAGTAAGAGCTATGGCTACACCTTC
TRBJ2-6 NA NA TRBV5-1 CASSVDSNFGANVLTF TGCGCCAGCAGCGTGGACAGTAACTTTGGGGCCAACGTCCTGACTTTC
TRBJ1-4 NA NA TRBV4-2 CASSQEGDTTNEKLFF TGTGCCAGCAGCCAAGAAGGGGACACAACTAATGAAAAACTGTTTTTT
TRBJ1-2 NA NA TRBV5-1 CASSYTYLRDYGYTF TGCGCCAGCAGCTATACCTACTTAAGGGACTATGGCTACACCTTC
TRBJ1-1 few NA TRBV30 CAWSVFLGEAFF TGTGCCTGGAGTGTATTTTTAGGGGAAGCTTTCTTT
TRBJ2-3 NA NA TRBV9 CASSVLSTGSTDTQYF TGTGCCAGCAGCGTCCTATCCACAGGGAGTACAGATACGCAGTATTTT
TRBJ2-2 NA NA TRBV27 CASSLKIGGELFF TGTGCCAGCAGTTTAAAAATCGGCGGGGAGCTGTTTTTT
TRBJ1-1 few NA TRBV14 CASSQARAEAFF TGTGCCAGCAGCCAAGCTCGAGCTGAAGCTTTCTTT
TRBJ2-3 once NA TRBV27 CASQKLGSSADTQYF TGTGCCAGCCAGAAACTAGGGAGTAGCGCAGATACGCAGTATTTT
TRBJ2-3 once NA TRBV19 CASSTGGNTDTQYF TGTGCCAGTAGTACCGGAGGGAACACAGATACGCAGTATTTT
TRBJ2-7 NA NA TRBV30 CAWRVGASSYEQYF TGTGCCTGGAGGGTTGGCGCTAGCTCCTACGAGCAGTACTTC
TRBJ2-4 NA NA TRBV11-2 CASSPGNLAKNIQYF TGTGCCAGCAGCCCAGGGAATCTAGCCAAAAACATTCAGTACTTC
TRBJ1-4 NA NA TRBV28 CASSPGQLNEKLFF TGTGCCAGCAGCCCTGGACAGCTTAATGAAAAACTGTTTTTT